This record covers a single T cell receptor (beta chain). Its antigen remains unknown. This CDR3 comprises 14 residues. Trimming removed 2 bases from V and 4 bases from J, with 11 bases in between. CDR1 and CDR2 (germline): SGHVS, FQNEAQ. Assay used: immunoSEQ multiplex PCR; TCRdb lists only in-frame clones, some missing. The sample records more than 140,000 clones, about 93% being singletons. This record comes from a study of T cell responses to AZD1222 COVID-19 vaccine. Study outcomes and limitations: Repertoires were obtained solely post-peak T cell response.

Specimen: peripheral blood, collected on day 0 of AZD1222 vaccination. This receptor was taken from an adult in good health. V is TRBV7-8 and J is TRBJ1-2; D not certain. CDR3 DNA sequence: TGTGCCAGCAGCTTATTCGGGAGTAGCTATGGCTACACCTTC. This sequence encodes CASSLFGSSYGYTF.